These 14 T cell receptor beta chains were all obtained from the same sample, sequenced in a study of T cells after yellow fever vaccination. MiXCR, applied by TCRdb to the 5' RACE reads, yields one record per CDR3 protein. Among a few hundred thousand distinct CDR3 sequences listed, under 25% were seen once. Here the sequenced sample was PBMCs, taken 15 days after the yellow fever booster vaccination. These receptors originate from a young man who received the YFV17D yellow fever vaccine.

This chain connects TRBV21-1 to TRBJ1-5; the table's D call, TRBD1, was not checked against the DNA. TRBV21-1 is designated a pseudogene. CDR3 length: 16 residues. This chain's CDR3 is CASSKGGGHGNQPQHF. CDR3 coding DNA: TGTGCCAGCAGCAAAGGGGGGGGCCATGGAAATCAGCCCCAGCATTTT.

The chain is built from TRBV5-1 and TRBJ2-1, with 11 bases fitting TRBD2. The CDR3 covers 20 residues. The V gene's germline CDR1 is SGHRS and CDR2 YFSETQ. J was trimmed by 0 bases and V by 0 bases; bases with no gene match: 11. The CDR3, as DNA: TGCGCCAGCAGCTTGGGTCCCGGGACTAGCGGATACCACTCCTACAATGAGCAGTTCTTC. Residues: CASSLGPGTSGYHSYNEQFF.

The gene calls are TRBV18 and TRBJ2-3; no firm D call. There are 14 residues in the CDR3. Trimming stripped 9 bases from V and 0 bases from J, with 13 bases between. Germline CDR1 KGHSH, CDR2 LQKENI. Here the CDR3 DNA reads TGTGCCAGTCGGGTCGGCGCTAGCACAGATACGCAGTATTTT. Its translation is CASRVGASTDTQYF. Using reference TRBV18 and TRBJ2-3 for the parts outside the CDR3, the full variable domain is NAGVMQNPRHLVRRRGQEARLRCSPMKGHSHVYWYRQLPEEGLKFMVYLQKENIIDESGMPKERFSAEFPKEGPSILRIQQVVRGDSAAYFCASRVGASTDTQYFGPGTRLTVL.

The gene calls are TRBV2 and TRBJ2-5; TRBD2 matches 10 bases. Germline V gene lookup returns CDR1 SNHLY and CDR2 FYNNEI. This CDR3 has 15 amino acids. V was clipped by 1 base and J by 5 bases; unmatched bases: 4. The CDR3 here is CASSEVLAGRETQYF. The CDR3 nucleotides are TGTGCCAGCAGTGAAGTACTAGCGGGAAGGGAGACCCAGTACTTC.

This clonotype has just a few counts. V gene TRBV14 combines with J gene TRBJ2-1; unclear D gene. CDR1 is SGHDN and CDR2 is FVKESK in the germline V gene. The CDR3 totals 13 residues. V lost 1 base and J lost 9, with 10 bases in between. CDR3 region: CASSQVEHSEQFF. The CDR3 region has the DNA TGTGCCAGCAGCCAAGTAGAACACAGTGAGCAGTTCTTC.

This chain connects TRBV6-5 to TRBJ1-2; the D is unclear. The V gene's germline CDR1 is MNHEY and CDR2 SVGAGI. CDR3 size: 13 residues. Trimming cost V 0 bases and J 7 bases, with 9 bases left between them. CDR3 residues: CASSYSARSGYTF. DNA for the CDR3: TGTGCCAGCAGTTACTCGGCACGTTCTGGCTACACCTTC.

The rearrangement links TRBV6-1 to TRBJ1-1, with D uncertain. Germline V gives CDR1 MNHNS, CDR2 SASEGT. The V gene lost 6 bases and the J gene lost 0 bases, with 8 bases spanning the gap. There are 13 residues in the CDR3. The CDR3 loop is CASSHKVNTEAFF. CDR3 coding DNA: TGTGCCAGCAGCCATAAGGTGAACACTGAAGCTTTCTTT.

This clonotype appeared a few times. The chain links TRBV20-1 to TRBJ2-5; 8 nucleotides line up with TRBD2. Germline V gene data show CDR1 as DFQATT and CDR2 as SNEGSKA (reference sequence). The junction had 12 bases not matched to a gene; V was cut back by 0 bases and J by 0 bases. There are 18 residues in the CDR3. As DNA, the CDR3 is TGCAGTGCTAGAGATCGTGCTAGCGGGTCGACCGACCAAGAGACCCAGTACTTC. It is translated as CSARDRASGSTDQETQYF.

The chain carries TRBV7-8 and TRBJ1-1; D is perhaps TRBD1 (5 bases). Germline V gene data show CDR1 as SGHVS and CDR2 as FQNEAQ. With 6 bases removed from V and 2 bases from J, the gap between germline ends came to 10 bases. The CDR3 consists of 13 residues. This chain's CDR3 is CASRYRYNTEAFF. CDR3 nucleotide sequence: TGTGCCAGCAGGTACAGGTACAACACTGAAGCTTTCTTT. The entire variable domain, with the rest obtained from reference TRBV7-8 and TRBJ1-1, is as follows: GAGVSQSPRYKVAKRGQDVALRCDPISGHVSLFWYQQALGQGPEFLTYFQNEAQLDKSGLPSDRFFAERPEGSVSTLKIQRTQQEDSAVYLCASRYRYNTEAFFGQGTRLTVV.

The chain combines TRBV20-1 with TRBJ2-1, with D perhaps given as TRBD1 or TRBD2 (5 bases each). CDR1 is DFQATT, CDR2 SNEGSKA, per germline (reference sequence). Trimming shortened V by 6 bases and J by 10 bases, and 19 bases separated the two germline ends. The CDR3 covers 13 residues. The CDR3 nucleotides are TGCAGTGCCAGGGTGGGGACCGGAGGAGAGCAGTTCTTC. Its translation: CSARVGTGGEQFF.

The chain couples TRBV9 to TRBJ2-3; TRBD2 matches 11 bases. The germline V gene has CDR1 SGDLS and CDR2 YYNGEE. Trimming took 0 bases from V and 2 from J; bases not matched to a gene: 11. CDR3 length equals 19 residues. In nucleotides, the CDR3 is TGTGCCAGCAGCGTAGACGGGATCGGACTAGCGGGTTTCACAGATACGCAGTATTTT. Its protein product is CASSVDGIGLAGFTDTQYF.

This clonotype has more than one count but fewer than ten. This chain joins TRBV7-2 and TRBJ2-1; 8 bases fit TRBD2. Germline V gene sequence: CDR1 SGHTA, CDR2 FQGNSA. This CDR3 spans 13 amino acids. After removal of 6 bases from V and 8 bases from J, the junction contained 6 bases not matched to a gene. As DNA, the CDR3 is TGTGCCAGCAGACTACCGGGACTAGATGAGCAGTTCTTC. It specifies CASRLPGLDEQFF.

The table lists this clonotype with a few counts. The gene calls are TRBV4-3 and TRBJ2-4; no definite D call. This CDR3 is 15 amino acids long. Germline-derived CDR1 and CDR2 are LGHNA and YSLEER. Trimming shortened V by 0 bases and J by 6 bases, and 12 bases separated the two germline ends. The CDR3 region has the DNA TGCGCCAGCAGCCAAGATTGGAACACGGGAAACATTCAGTACTTC. It encodes CASSQDWNTGNIQYF.

V is TRBV10-3 and J is TRBJ2-7; possible D gene TRBD1, 6 bases. This CDR3 has 12 residues. CDR1 and CDR2 from the germline V gene are ENHRY and SYGVKD. Trimming took 6 bases from V and 12 from J, leaving 18 bases between them. The CDR3 sequence: CAIRQGGGRWYF. The CDR3 DNA reads TGTGCCATCAGACAGGGTGGGGGAAGGTGGTACTTC.